These 18 T cell receptor beta chains were sequenced from one sample in a study of OX40 agonist ivuxolimab in advanced cancers. Here immunoSEQ multiplex PCR was the method, and the copy in TCRdb shows in-frame clones only, minus some. The sample records 70,000 to 80,000 clones, roughly 90% being singletons. The specimen comprised CD4+ or CD8+ T cells sorted from blood, sampled in a trial of the OX40 agonist ivuxolimab. The source is an adult with an advanced solid tumor such as melanoma, head and neck, liver or kidney cancer.

This chain uses TRBV18 with TRBJ2-5; either TRBD1 or TRBD2 may supply D (5 bases each). Trimming pared 1 base from V and 1 base from J, leaving 7 bases between. The CDR3 sequence is 14 residues long. Germline V lookup: CDR1 KGHSH, CDR2 LQKENI. CDR3 nucleotides: TGTGCCAGCTCACCACAGGGGACCCAAGAGACCCAGTACTTC. The encoded protein is CASSPQGTQETQYF.

In this sample, this clone turned up once. CDR3 coding DNA: TGTGCCTGGAGTGTACGGGGACTAGCGGGAGGGGGCTATGAGCAGTTCTTC. This translates into CAWSVRGLAGGGYEQFF. The rearrangement joins TRBV30 to TRBJ2-1; 16 bases line up with TRBD2. The CDR3 contains 17 residues. V was clipped by 0 bases and J by 8 bases; unmatched bases: 7. CDR1 and CDR2 from the germline V gene are GTSNPN and SVGIG (reference sequence).

This chain uses TRBV27 with TRBJ2-1; 7 nucleotides line up with TRBD2. Germline trimming cut 6 bases from V and 7 bases from J; bases unmatched to any gene: 9. The germline CDR1 and CDR2 sequences are MNHEY and SMNVEV (reference sequence). The CDR3 is 14 residues long. The CDR3 sequence: CASRKLAAGNEQFF. The DNA of the CDR3 is TGTGCCAGCAGAAAGCTAGCGGCGGGGAATGAGCAGTTCTTC.

The chain couples TRBV30 to TRBJ2-7; maybe TRBD1 (5 bases). Germline values: CDR1 GTSNPN, CDR2 SVGIG (reference sequence). Trimming left V 2 bases short and J 6 bases short, with 14 bases between. The CDR3 runs 13 residues. CDR3 amino acids: CAWSQGASVEQYF. DNA of the CDR3: TGTGCCTGGAGTCAAGGGGCCAGTGTCGAGCAGTACTTC.

The rearrangement uses TRBV6-1 and TRBJ1-4, with a weak D call TRBD1 (5 bases). The germline gives CDR1 MNHNS, CDR2 SASEGT. The CDR3 runs 16 residues. V was clipped by 4 bases and J by 0 bases, with 12 bases between them. CDR3 nucleotide sequence: TGTGCCAGCAGTGGCTGGGGGAGAGCAACTAATGAAAAACTGTTTTTT. Translated, it gives CASSGWGRATNEKLFF.

V usage is TRBV18 and J usage is TRBJ1-2; TRBD1 agrees at 10 bases. The V segment lost 8 bases and the J segment 4 bases; nucleotides outside the gene matches: 7. The V gene's germline CDR1 is KGHSH and CDR2 LQKENI. The CDR3 loop spans 14 amino acids. CDR3 region: CASHSGQGGYGYTF. The CDR3 coding sequence is TGTGCCAGCCACTCAGGACAGGGGGGCTATGGCTACACCTTC.

This clone came up once. This chain connects TRBV7-2 to TRBJ2-7, with D perhaps TRBD2 (6 bases). The CDR3 loop spans 13 amino acids. Germline CDR1 SGHTA, CDR2 FQGNSA. V gave up 2 bases and J gave up 7 bases, with 12 bases separating them. The CDR3 DNA sequence: TGTGCCAGCAGCTTAACGGGACTGGGGGAGCAGTACTTC. Protein product: CASSLTGLGEQYF.

This chain uses TRBV5-1 with TRBJ1-1; unclear D gene. Germline values: CDR1 SGHRS, CDR2 YFSETQ. Trimming left V 1 base short and J 0 bases short, with 7 bases between. This CDR3 spans 14 amino acids. The DNA of the CDR3 is TGCGCCAGCAGCTTGCAACCCATGAACACTGAAGCTTTCTTT. Protein: CASSLQPMNTEAFF. The variable domain in full, completed from reference TRBV5-1 and TRBJ1-1, reads KAGVTQTPRYLIKTRGQQVTLSCSPISGHRSVSWYQQTPGQGLQFLFEYFSETQRNKGNFPGRFSGRQFSNSRSEMNVSTLELGDSALYLCASSLQPMNTEAFFGQGTRLTVV.

J is TRBJ1-1 and V is TRBV25-1; 11 nucleotides line up with TRBD1. This CDR3 spans 17 amino acids. The V gene's germline CDR1 is MGHDK and CDR2 SYGVNS. Trimming took 7 bases from V and 1 from J; bases not matched to a gene: 11. The CDR3 protein is CASKGSWDRGGNTEAFF. The DNA for the CDR3 is TGTGCCAGCAAGGGTAGTTGGGACAGGGGGGGGAACACTGAAGCTTTCTTT. The full variable domain, its missing parts supplied by reference TRBV25-1 and TRBJ1-1, is EADIYQTPRYLVIGTGKKITLECSQTMGHDKMYWYQQDPGMELHLIHYSYGVNSTEKGDLSSESTVSRIRTEHFPLTLESARPSHTSQYLCASKGSWDRGGNTEAFFGQGTRLTVV.

This chain joins TRBV11-3 and TRBJ2-1; D may be TRBD1 or TRBD2 (5 bases each). Germline lookup yields CDR1 SGHNT and CDR2 YENEEA. With 3 bases removed from V and 7 bases from J, the gap between germline ends came to 7 bases. The CDR3 length is 12 residues. For the CDR3, the DNA is TGTGCCAGCAGCTTCAGGGAGAATGAGCAGTTCTTC. It yields the protein CASSFRENEQFF.

The chain is built from TRBV19 and TRBJ1-5, with D possibly matching TRBD1 (6 bases). Per the germline V gene, CDR1 is LNHDA and CDR2 is SQIVND (reference sequence). CDR3 size: 15 residues. V shed 3 bases and J shed 5 bases, with 14 bases lying between them. In DNA form, the CDR3 reads TGTGCCAGTAGTATTTTCTGGGCAGGGGATCAGCCCCAGCATTTT. This gives the protein CASSIFWAGDQPQHF.

This clone was recorded a few times. The chain carries TRBV5-1 and TRBJ2-3, with 14 positions matching TRBD2. The CDR3 covers 16 residues. Germline V gene sequence: CDR1 SGHRS, CDR2 YFSETQ. With V trimmed by 3 bases and J by 4 bases, 4 bases remained unmatched. The CDR3 is CASSSGTSGGSDTQYF. In DNA form, the CDR3 reads TGCGCCAGCAGCTCAGGGACTAGCGGGGGATCAGATACGCAGTATTTT.

The V call is TRBV5-5, the J call TRBJ1-5; TRBD1 is a possible D gene (5 bases). CDR3 length equals 14 residues. Deletions cut 1 base from V and 3 bases from J, with 8 bases between. CDR1 and CDR2 from the germline V gene are SGHKS and YYEKEE (reference sequence). The CDR3 region is CASSLQGVNQPQHF. The CDR3, as DNA: TGTGCCAGCAGCTTGCAGGGTGTCAATCAGCCCCAGCATTTT.

J is TRBJ2-7 and V is TRBV19, with a tentative D call TRBD1 (6 bases). V lost 6 bases to trimming and J lost 2 bases, with 17 bases between them. The CDR3 totals 15 residues. CDR1 and CDR2 (germline): LNHDA, SQIVND (reference sequence). The CDR3 here is CASSPLSGGAYEQYF. The CDR3, as DNA: TGTGCCAGTAGCCCGCTGAGTGGGGGCGCCTACGAGCAGTACTTC.

The chain couples TRBV6-1 to TRBJ2-3, with D perhaps TRBD1 or TRBD2 (6 bases each). Germline assignment: CDR1 MNHNS and CDR2 SASEGT. The CDR3 spans 14 residues. The V and J ends lost 4 bases and 6 bases respectively, with 14 bases between them. The CDR3 here is CASSVARGEDTQYF. The CDR3 coding sequence is TGTGCCAGCAGTGTGGCGAGGGGGGAGGATACGCAGTATTTT.

Only a few counts were recorded for this clone. The J gene is TRBJ2-7, the V gene TRBV28, with a possible D match to TRBD1 (6 bases). This CDR3 spans 15 amino acids. The V and J ends lost 5 bases and 0 bases respectively, with 14 bases between them. Germline loops: CDR1 MDHEN, CDR2 SYDVKM. The CDR3 protein is CASSTTGFSSYEQYF. In DNA, the CDR3 is TGTGCCAGCAGTACAACAGGGTTTAGCTCCTACGAGCAGTACTTC. Filled out from reference TRBV28 and TRBJ2-7, the complete variable domain reads DVKVTQSSRYLVKRTGEKVFLECVQDMDHENMFWYRQDPGLGLRLIYFSYDVKMKEKGDIPEGYSVSREKKERFSLILESASTNQTSMYLCASSTTGFSSYEQYFGPGTRLTVT.

This rearrangement joins TRBV7-9 to TRBJ2-5; D might be TRBD2 (6 bases). This CDR3 comprises 16 residues. V lost 1 base, J lost 4 bases, and 16 bases lay in between. The germline gives CDR1 SEHNR, CDR2 FQNEAQ (reference sequence). Written as DNA, the CDR3 is TGTGCCAGCAGCTTAGATCATAGCGGTGGGGGAGAGACCCAGTACTTC. It translates to CASSLDHSGGGETQYF.

The chain has TRBV18 and TRBJ1-3; D call uncertain. The length of the CDR3 is 15 residues. V was clipped by 2 bases and J by 1 base, with 9 bases between them. Per the germline V gene, CDR1 is KGHSH and CDR2 is LQKENI. The CDR3 DNA follows: TGTGCCAGCTCACCAGATCAAGGGTCTGGAAACACCATATATTTT. Its translation: CASSPDQGSGNTIYF.